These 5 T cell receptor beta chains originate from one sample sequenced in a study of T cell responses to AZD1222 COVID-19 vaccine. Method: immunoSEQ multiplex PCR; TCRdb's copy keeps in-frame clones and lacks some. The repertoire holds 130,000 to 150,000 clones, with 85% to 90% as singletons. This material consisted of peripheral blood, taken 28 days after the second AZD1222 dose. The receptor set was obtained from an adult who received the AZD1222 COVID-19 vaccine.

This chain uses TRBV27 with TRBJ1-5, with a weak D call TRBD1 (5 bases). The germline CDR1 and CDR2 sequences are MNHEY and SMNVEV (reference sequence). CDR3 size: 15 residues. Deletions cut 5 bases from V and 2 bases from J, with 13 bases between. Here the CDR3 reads CASSQGGAGNQPQHF. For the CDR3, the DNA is TGTGCCAGCAGTCAAGGAGGGGCCGGCAATCAGCCCCAGCATTTT.

The CDR3 region has the DNA TGTGCCAGCACCCCGCGGGGGGGAAAACTGTTTTTT. Its protein is CASTPRGGKLFF. V and J are TRBV28 and TRBJ1-4; D may be TRBD1 (5 bases). The germline gives CDR1 MDHEN, CDR2 SYDVKM. V was shortened by 7 bases and J by 10 bases, with 13 bases between the two germline ends. The CDR3 contains 12 residues.

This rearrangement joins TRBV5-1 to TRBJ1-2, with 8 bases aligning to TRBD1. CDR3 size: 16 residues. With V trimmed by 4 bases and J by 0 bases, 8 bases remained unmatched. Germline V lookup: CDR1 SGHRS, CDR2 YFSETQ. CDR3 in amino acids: CASSPGWGQANYGYTF. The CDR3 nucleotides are TGCGCCAGCAGCCCCGGCTGGGGACAGGCTAACTATGGCTACACCTTC.

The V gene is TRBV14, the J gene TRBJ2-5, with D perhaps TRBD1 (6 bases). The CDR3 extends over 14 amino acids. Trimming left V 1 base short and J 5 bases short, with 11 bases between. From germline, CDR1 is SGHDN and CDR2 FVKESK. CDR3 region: CASSQGGGVETQYF. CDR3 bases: TGTGCCAGCAGCCAAGGTGGGGGCGTTGAGACCCAGTACTTC.

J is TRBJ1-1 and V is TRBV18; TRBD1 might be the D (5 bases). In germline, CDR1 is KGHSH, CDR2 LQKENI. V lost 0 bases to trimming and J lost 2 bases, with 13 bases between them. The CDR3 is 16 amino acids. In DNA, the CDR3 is TGTGCCAGCTCACCACCGCTATCGCAGGGTAACACTGAAGCTTTCTTT. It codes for CASSPPLSQGNTEAFF.